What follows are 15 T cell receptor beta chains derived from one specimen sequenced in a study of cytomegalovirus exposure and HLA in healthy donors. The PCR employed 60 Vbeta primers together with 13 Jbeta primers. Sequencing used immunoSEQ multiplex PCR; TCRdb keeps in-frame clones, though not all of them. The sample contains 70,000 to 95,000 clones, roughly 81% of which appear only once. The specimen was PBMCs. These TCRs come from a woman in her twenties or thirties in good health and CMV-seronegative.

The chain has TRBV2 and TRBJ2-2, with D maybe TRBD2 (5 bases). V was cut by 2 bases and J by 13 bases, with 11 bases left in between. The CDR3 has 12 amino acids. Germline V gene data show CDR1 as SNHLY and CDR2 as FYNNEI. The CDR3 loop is CASSELGAGLFF. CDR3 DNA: TGTGCCAGCAGTGAATTGGGAGCTGGGCTGTTTTTT.

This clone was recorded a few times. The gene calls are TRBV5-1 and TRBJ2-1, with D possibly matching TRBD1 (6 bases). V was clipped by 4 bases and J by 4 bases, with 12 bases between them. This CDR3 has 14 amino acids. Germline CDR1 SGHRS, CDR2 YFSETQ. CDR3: CASSPRTEYNEQFF. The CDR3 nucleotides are TGCGCCAGCAGCCCTCGGACAGAATACAATGAGCAGTTCTTC.

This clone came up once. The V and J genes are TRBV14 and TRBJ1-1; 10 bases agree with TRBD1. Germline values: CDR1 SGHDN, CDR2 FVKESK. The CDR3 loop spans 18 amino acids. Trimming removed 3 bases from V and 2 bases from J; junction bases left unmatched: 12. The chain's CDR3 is CASSQDTGTGERNTEAFF. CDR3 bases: TGTGCCAGCAGCCAGGATACCGGGACAGGGGAAAGAAACACTGAAGCTTTCTTT. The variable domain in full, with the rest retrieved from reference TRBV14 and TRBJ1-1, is EAGVTQFPSHSVIEKGQTVTLRCDPISGHDNLYWYRRVMGKEIKFLLHFVKESKQDESGMPNNRFLAERTGGTYSTLKVQPAELEDSGVYFCASSQDTGTGERNTEAFFGQGTRLTVV.

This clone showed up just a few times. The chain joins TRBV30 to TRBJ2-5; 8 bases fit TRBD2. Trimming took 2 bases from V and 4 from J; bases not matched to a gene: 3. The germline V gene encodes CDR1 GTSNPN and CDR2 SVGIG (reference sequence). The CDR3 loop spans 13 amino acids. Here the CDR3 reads CAWSSGSGETQYF. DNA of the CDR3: TGTGCCTGGAGTAGCGGGAGCGGAGAGACCCAGTACTTC.

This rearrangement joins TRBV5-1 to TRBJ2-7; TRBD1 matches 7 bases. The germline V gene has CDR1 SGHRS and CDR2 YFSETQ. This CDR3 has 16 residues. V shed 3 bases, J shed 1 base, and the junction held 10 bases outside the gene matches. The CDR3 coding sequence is TGCGCCAGCAGCTACCGGACAGGTTCAAAATCCTACGAGCAGTACTTC. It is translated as CASSYRTGSKSYEQYF.

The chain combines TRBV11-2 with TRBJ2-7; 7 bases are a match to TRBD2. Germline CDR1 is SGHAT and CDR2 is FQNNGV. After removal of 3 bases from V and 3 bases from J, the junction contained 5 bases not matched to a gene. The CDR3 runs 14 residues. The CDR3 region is CASSFGGGGYEQYF. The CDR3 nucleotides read TGTGCCAGCAGCTTCGGCGGCGGGGGCTACGAGCAGTACTTC.

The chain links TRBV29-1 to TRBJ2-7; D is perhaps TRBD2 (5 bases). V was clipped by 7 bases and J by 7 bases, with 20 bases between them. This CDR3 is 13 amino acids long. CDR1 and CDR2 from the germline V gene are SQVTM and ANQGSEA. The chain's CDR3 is CSGARTGAGEQYF. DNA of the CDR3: TGCAGCGGCGCGAGGACTGGAGCCGGGGAGCAGTACTTC.

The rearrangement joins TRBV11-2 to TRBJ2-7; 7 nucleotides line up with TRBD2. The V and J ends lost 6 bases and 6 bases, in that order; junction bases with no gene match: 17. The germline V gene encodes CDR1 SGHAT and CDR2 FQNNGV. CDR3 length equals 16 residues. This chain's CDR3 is CASRRGRVSSLGEQYF. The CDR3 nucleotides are TGTGCCAGCAGGCGAGGGAGGGTTAGCAGTTTGGGCGAGCAGTACTTC.

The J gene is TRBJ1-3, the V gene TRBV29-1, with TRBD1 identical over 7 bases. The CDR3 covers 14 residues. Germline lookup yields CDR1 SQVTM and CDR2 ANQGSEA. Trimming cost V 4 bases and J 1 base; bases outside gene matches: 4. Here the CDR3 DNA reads TGCAGCGTTGTCACAGGGGCTTCTGGAAACACCATATATTTT. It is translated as CSVVTGASGNTIYF.

The CDR3 nucleotides read TGCAGCGCTGCACAAGACATGAACACTGAAGCTTTCTTT. Its translation is CSAAQDMNTEAFF. The chain joins TRBV29-1 to TRBJ1-1; D gene uncertain. The germline V gene has CDR1 SQVTM and CDR2 ANQGSEA. CDR3 length: 13 amino acids. V lost 7 bases to trimming and J lost 0 bases, with 12 bases between them.

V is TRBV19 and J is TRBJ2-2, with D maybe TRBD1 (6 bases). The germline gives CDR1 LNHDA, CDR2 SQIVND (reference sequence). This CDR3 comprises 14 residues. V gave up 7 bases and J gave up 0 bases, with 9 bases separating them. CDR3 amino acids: CASKRTANTGELFF. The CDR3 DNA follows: TGTGCCAGTAAGAGGACAGCGAACACCGGGGAGCTGTTTTTT.

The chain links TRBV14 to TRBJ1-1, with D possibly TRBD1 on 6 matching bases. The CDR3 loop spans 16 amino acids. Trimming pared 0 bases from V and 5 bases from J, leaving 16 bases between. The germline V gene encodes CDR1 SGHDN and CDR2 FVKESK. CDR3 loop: CASSQERGLLLTEAFF. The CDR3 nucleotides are TGTGCCAGCAGCCAAGAGAGGGGGTTACTTTTGACTGAAGCTTTCTTT.

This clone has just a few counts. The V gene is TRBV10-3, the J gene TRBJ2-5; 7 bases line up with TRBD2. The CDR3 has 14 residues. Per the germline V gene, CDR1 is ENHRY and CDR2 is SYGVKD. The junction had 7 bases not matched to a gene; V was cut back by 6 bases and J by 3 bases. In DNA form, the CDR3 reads TGTGCCATCAGAGCTAGCGGAGCGGAAGAGACCCAGTACTTC. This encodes CAIRASGAEETQYF.

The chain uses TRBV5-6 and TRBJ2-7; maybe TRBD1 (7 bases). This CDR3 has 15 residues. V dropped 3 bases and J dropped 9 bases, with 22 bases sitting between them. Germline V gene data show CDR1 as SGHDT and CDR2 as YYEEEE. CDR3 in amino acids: CASSWGDSAPAGQYF. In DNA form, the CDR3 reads TGTGCCAGCAGCTGGGGGGACAGTGCCCCAGCGGGGCAGTACTTC.

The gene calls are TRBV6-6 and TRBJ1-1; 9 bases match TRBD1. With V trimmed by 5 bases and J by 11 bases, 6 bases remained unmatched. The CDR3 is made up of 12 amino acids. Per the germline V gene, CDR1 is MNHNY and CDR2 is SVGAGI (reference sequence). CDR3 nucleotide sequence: TGTGCCAGCAGTGCCTGGGACAGGGACGCTTTCTTT. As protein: CASSAWDRDAFF.